One and the same sample provided the 22 T cell receptor beta chains below, sequenced in a study of T-cell memory formation after mild COVID-19. Via MiXCR, TCRdb re-called the 5' RACE reads, giving one row per CDR3 protein. This sample has about 110,000 distinct CDR3 sequences, with roughly a sixth found just once. Sequencing used PBMCs or a T cell subset sorted from them (not recorded which). The receptors originated from a man in his late teens or twenties who had mild COVID-19 (a few samples of this study predate the infection). Cell type and time point are not known.

This clonotype was recorded a few times. V and J are TRBV20-1 and TRBJ1-1; a weak D match, TRBD1 (5 bases). CDR3 length: 14 residues. Trimming pared 3 bases from V and 1 base from J, leaving 12 bases between. Germline loops: CDR1 DFQATT, CDR2 SNEGSKA (reference sequence). The CDR3 is CSARIGTRNTEAFF. The CDR3 DNA follows: TGCAGTGCTAGGATCGGGACTAGGAACACTGAAGCTTTCTTT.

This rearrangement joins TRBV5-6 to TRBJ2-1, with TRBD2 identical over 13 bases. Germline V gene data show CDR1 as SGHDT and CDR2 as YYEEEE. V was pared by 1 base and J by 5 bases, with 6 bases of the junction left unmatched. This CDR3 spans 17 amino acids. CDR3 sequence (DNA): TGTGCCAGCAGCTTGTTACTAGCGGGGGGGAAGCACAATGAGCAGTTCTTC. Translated, it gives CASSLLLAGGKHNEQFF. The full variable domain, its missing parts supplied by reference TRBV5-6 and TRBJ2-1, is DAGVTQSPTHLIKTRGQQVTLRCSPKSGHDTVSWYQQALGQGPQFIFQYYEEEERQRGNFPDRFSGHQFPNYSSELNVNALLLGDSALYLCASSLLLAGGKHNEQFFGPGTRLTVL.

This CDR3 reads CASSYSIRDRVSSYEQYF. The CDR3 nucleotides read TGTGCCAGCAGTTACTCGATCCGGGACAGGGTTAGCTCCTACGAGCAGTACTTC. This chain joins TRBV6-7 and TRBJ2-7; 9 bases agree with TRBD1. TRBV6-7 is an open reading frame whose function is uncertain. The CDR3 runs to 18 residues. Unmatched junction bases numbered 9, after V lost 0 bases and J lost 0 bases.

J is TRBJ2-2 and V is TRBV12-3 or TRBV12-4; D is perhaps TRBD2 (6 bases). V lost 5 bases, J lost 4 bases, and 11 bases lay in between. The CDR3 covers 14 residues. CDR3 sequence (DNA): TGTGCCAGCAGTAAGCGGGCCGGCACCGGGGAGCTGTTTTTT. Translation gives CASSKRAGTGELFF.

The V and J genes are TRBV5-4 and TRBJ1-5, with a possible D match to TRBD1 (6 bases). Germline assignment: CDR1 SGHNT and CDR2 YYREEE (reference sequence). V lost 0 bases, J lost 5 bases, and 12 bases lay in between. The CDR3 runs to 15 residues. The CDR3 loop reads CASSLGGTQDQPQHF. The CDR3 region has the DNA TGTGCCAGCAGCTTGGGAGGGACACAAGATCAGCCCCAGCATTTT. Complete variable domain (other parts from reference TRBV5-4 and TRBJ1-5): ETGVTQSPTHLIKTRGQQVTLRCSSQSGHNTVSWYQQALGQGPQFIFQYYREEENGRGNFPPRFSGLQFPNYSSELNVNALELDDSALYLCASSLGGTQDQPQHFGDGTRLSIL.

The gene calls are TRBV9 and TRBJ2-5, with D tentatively TRBD2 (6 bases). The CDR3 sequence is 13 residues long. The germline gives CDR1 SGDLS, CDR2 YYNGEE. Trimming took 4 bases from V and 4 from J, leaving 11 bases between them. The DNA for the CDR3 is TGTGCCAGCAGCTTAGGGACTGGAGAGACCCAGTACTTC. Its protein is CASSLGTGETQYF.

This chain joins TRBV12-3 or TRBV12-4 and TRBJ2-6; D unclear. The germline V and J ends were trimmed by 6 bases and 0 bases, with 15 bases remaining between them. This CDR3 has 17 amino acids. The CDR3 sequence: CASSRSNAYSGANVLTF. Here the CDR3 DNA reads TGTGCCAGCAGCCGATCCAATGCTTACTCTGGGGCCAACGTCCTGACTTTC.

The rearrangement uses TRBV7-3 and TRBJ1-6; weak D call: TRBD1 (5 bases). V lost 6 bases, J lost 8 bases, and 14 bases lay in between. The CDR3 has 14 amino acids. CDR1 SGHTA and CDR2 FQGTGA come from the germline V gene. The CDR3, as DNA: TGTGCCAGCAGTAGGGACCCCGAGTATTCACCCCTCCACTTT. It codes for CASSRDPEYSPLHF. Together with reference TRBV7-3 and TRBJ1-6, the CDR3 gives the full variable domain: GAGVSQTPSNKVTEKGKYVELRCDPISGHTALYWYRQSLGQGPEFLIYFQGTGAADDSGLPNDRFFAVRPEGSVSTLKIQRTERGDSAVYLCASSRDPEYSPLHFGNGTRLTVT.

This clonotype was picked up a small number of times. The rearrangement uses TRBV20-1 and TRBJ1-6; D may be TRBD1 (5 bases). The V end lost 0 bases, the J end lost 9 bases, and 12 bases lay between the germline ends. The CDR3 has 14 amino acids. Germline values: CDR1 DFQATT, CDR2 SNEGSKA (reference sequence). The CDR3 region has the DNA TGCAGTGCTAGAGATCGGGGGGTAGGTTCACCCCTCCACTTT. Its protein is CSARDRGVGSPLHF.

The V call is TRBV30, the J call TRBJ2-7; TRBD1 matches 9 bases. There are 15 residues in the CDR3. V dropped 0 bases and J dropped 3; count of bases not matched to a gene: 6. Germline V gene lookup returns CDR1 GTSNPN and CDR2 SVGIG (reference sequence). CDR3 sequence: CAWSVRSTGGYEQYF. The DNA of the CDR3 is TGTGCCTGGAGTGTAAGGTCGACAGGGGGCTACGAGCAGTACTTC.

This clonotype was recorded many times. This chain connects TRBV7-2 to TRBJ2-5; no definite D call. CDR1 and CDR2 from the germline V gene are SGHTA and FQGNSA. This CDR3 has 14 amino acids. Deletions cut 5 bases from V and 0 bases from J, with 10 bases between. The CDR3 spells CASSRETYQETQYF. In nucleotides, the CDR3 is TGTGCCAGCAGCCGAGAGACGTACCAAGAGACCCAGTACTTC.

This clonotype came up a few times. This CDR3 is CASSSDNQETQYF. CDR3 bases: TGTGCCAGCAGCTCGGACAACCAAGAGACCCAGTACTTC. This chain uses TRBV7-3 with TRBJ2-5; D might be TRBD1 (5 bases). The V gene's germline CDR1 is SGHTA and CDR2 FQGTGA. The CDR3 has 13 amino acids. Trimming removed 4 bases at V and 0 bases at J, with 6 bases between.

This clonotype was seen repeatedly, ten times or more. This chain joins TRBV7-9 and TRBJ2-3; D ambiguous. The CDR3 runs to 14 residues. Trimming pared 9 bases from V and 1 base from J, leaving 14 bases between. The germline gives CDR1 SEHNR, CDR2 FQNEAQ (reference sequence). The CDR3 protein is CARQAIRGTDTQYF. DNA of the CDR3: TGTGCCAGGCAGGCCATCCGAGGCACAGATACGCAGTATTTT. Full variable domain (missing parts from reference TRBV7-9 and TRBJ2-3): DTGVSQNPRHKITKRGQNVTFRCDPISEHNRLYWYRQTLGQGPEFLTYFQNEAQLEKSRLLSDRFSAERPKGSFSTLEIQRTEQGDSAMYLCARQAIRGTDTQYFGPGTRLTVL.

This chain links TRBV3-1 with TRBJ1-5; no clear D gene. The CDR3 spans 14 residues. The V and J ends lost 4 bases and 9 bases respectively, with 16 bases between them. Germline loops: CDR1 LGHDT, CDR2 YNNKEL (reference sequence). The CDR3 coding sequence is TGTGCCAGCAGCCCTGCGACCCGCCGTTGGCCCCAGCATTTT. Its protein product is CASSPATRRWPQHF.

The chain employs TRBV7-9 and TRBJ1-2; 8 bases match TRBD1. In germline, CDR1 is SEHNR, CDR2 FQNEAQ (reference sequence). The CDR3 length is 13 residues. Trimming at V came to 5 bases and at J to 6 bases, leaving 5 bases not matched to a gene. In DNA form, the CDR3 reads TGTGCCAGCAGCACAGGACAGGGTGATGGCTACACCTTC. Protein product: CASSTGQGDGYTF. Combining the CDR3 with reference TRBV7-9 and TRBJ1-2 gives the whole variable domain DTGVSQNPRHKITKRGQNVTFRCDPISEHNRLYWYRQTLGQGPEFLTYFQNEAQLEKSRLLSDRFSAERPKGSFSTLEIQRTEQGDSAMYLCASSTGQGDGYTFGSGTRLTVV.

The chain uses TRBV7-8 and TRBJ2-1; D is ambiguous. The CDR3 has 12 residues. V shed 3 bases and J shed 9 bases, with 9 bases lying between them. Germline CDR1 reads SGHVS; CDR2 reads FQNEAQ. The DNA of the CDR3 is TGTGCCAGCAGCTTCCACCTCGGTGAGCAGTTCTTC. Amino acids: CASSFHLGEQFF.

This clonotype occurred a few times. The genes are TRBV15 and TRBJ2-1; 8 bases are a match to TRBD2. Looked up from germline, CDR1 is LNHNV and CDR2 is YYDKDF (reference sequence). The CDR3 has 16 residues. With 0 bases clipped from V and 4 bases from J, the junction kept 5 bases outside the gene matches. CDR3 coding DNA: TGTGCCACCAGCAGAGATCAGGCGGGGGGTTACAATGAGCAGTTCTTC. Protein: CATSRDQAGGYNEQFF. Variable domain in full (rest from reference TRBV15 and TRBJ2-1): DAMVIQNPRYQVTQFGKPVTLSCSQTLNHNVMYWYQQKSSQAPKLLFHYYDKDFNNEADTPDNFQSRRPNTSFCFLDIRSPGLGDTAMYLCATSRDQAGGYNEQFFGPGTRLTVL.

This clonotype has a handful of counts. J is TRBJ2-1 and V is TRBV7-3; 11 nucleotides agree with TRBD2. V lost 5 bases to trimming and J lost 7 bases; unmatched junction nucleotides: 10. Germline-derived CDR1 and CDR2 are SGHTA and FQGTGA. The CDR3 loop spans 16 amino acids. The DNA for the CDR3 is TGTGCCAGCAGCAAATCCGGGACTAGCGGCGTGAATGAGCAGTTCTTC. It yields the protein CASSKSGTSGVNEQFF.

This clonotype occurred a few times. This chain connects TRBV7-2 to TRBJ2-3; D gene unclear. The CDR3 sequence is 14 residues long. V was shortened by 4 bases and J by 1 base, with 9 bases between the two germline ends. CDR1 and CDR2 from the germline V gene are SGHTA and FQGNSA. The CDR3 reads CASSSRSGTDTQYF. The CDR3 DNA reads TGTGCCAGCAGCTCGAGATCTGGCACAGATACGCAGTATTTT.

The chain recombines TRBV4-3 with TRBJ2-3; 9 nucleotides match TRBD2. Looked up from germline, CDR1 is LGHNA and CDR2 is YSLEER. The CDR3 has 22 residues. V was clipped by 0 bases and J by 0 bases; unmatched bases: 19. The CDR3 loop reads CASSQESSGGKSFRPSTDTQYF. The CDR3 nucleotides are TGCGCCAGCAGCCAAGAATCGAGCGGGGGGAAGTCATTTAGGCCCAGCACAGATACGCAGTATTTT.

V gene TRBV18 combines with J gene TRBJ2-5, with 12 bases matching TRBD2. The CDR3 totals 17 residues. The V gene end was trimmed by 5 bases and the J gene end by 3 bases; junction bases not matched to a gene: 10. Per the germline V gene, CDR1 is KGHSH and CDR2 is LQKENI. CDR3 sequence: CASSRGTSGSSEETQYF. CDR3 in DNA: TGTGCCAGCTCAAGGGGGACTAGCGGGTCCTCAGAAGAGACCCAGTACTTC.

The gene calls are TRBV3-1 and TRBJ2-1, with D possibly being TRBD1 (6 bases). Looked up from germline, CDR1 is LGHDT and CDR2 is YNNKEL (reference sequence). The CDR3 totals 14 residues. Trimming removed 5 bases at V and 6 bases at J, with 14 bases between. CDR3 DNA: TGTGCCAGCAGCGGCTCCCCCAGGGGCAATGAGCAGTTCTTC. Protein sequence: CASSGSPRGNEQFF.